This T cell receptor beta chain was identified during a study of cytomegalovirus exposure and HLA in healthy donors. Background on the study: HLA-typed donors were the source of about 85 million unique TCRs held in an early data release.

The CDR3 covers 17 residues. CDR1 MGHRA and CDR2 YSYEKL come from the germline V gene. The ends were cut back, 0 bases at V and 0 bases at J, with 12 bases in the middle. The PCR made use of 60 Vbeta and 13 Jbeta primers. As handled by the study authors: Among the unique TCR beta chains that a later analysis counted, about 81 million in all, about 11 million were shared. Assay used: immunoSEQ multiplex PCR; TCRdb lists only in-frame clones, some missing. The V and J calls and clone size come from that table; D and trimming were worked out from the DNA. Here the sample spans 150,000 to 200,000 clones, around 84% being singletons.

The chain recombines TRBV4-1 with TRBJ2-1; possibly TRBD2 for D (6 bases). The source of this sequence is a woman aged 18-29 years in good health and CMV-seronegative. The sample comprised PBMCs. The chain's CDR3 is CASSQDWRRGSYNEQFF. CDR3 DNA sequence: TGCGCCAGCAGCCAAGATTGGAGGCGGGGCTCCTACAATGAGCAGTTCTTC.